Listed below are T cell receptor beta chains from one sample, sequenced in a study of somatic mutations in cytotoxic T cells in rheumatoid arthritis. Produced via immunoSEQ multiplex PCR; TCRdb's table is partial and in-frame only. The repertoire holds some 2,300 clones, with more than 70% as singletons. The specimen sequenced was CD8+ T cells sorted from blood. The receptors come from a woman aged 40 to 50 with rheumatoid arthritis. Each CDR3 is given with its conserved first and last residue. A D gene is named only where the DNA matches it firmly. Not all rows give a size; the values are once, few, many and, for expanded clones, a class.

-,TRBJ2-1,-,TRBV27,TGTGCCAGCAGTTTTTTACAGGGTTCCTACAATGAGCAGTTCTTC,CASSFLQGSYNEQFF
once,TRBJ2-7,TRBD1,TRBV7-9,TGTGCCAGCAGCTTACTAGGGACAGGGCCGGACAACGAGCAGTACTTC,CASSLLGTGPDNEQYF
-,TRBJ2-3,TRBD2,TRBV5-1,TGCGCCAGCAACCTAGCGGGGGGGTCCACAGATACGCAGTATTTT,CASNLAGGSTDTQYF
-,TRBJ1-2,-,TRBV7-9,TGTGCCAGCAGCTTATGGCAAGATGGCTACACCTTC,CASSLWQDGYTF
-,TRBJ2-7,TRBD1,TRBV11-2,TGTGCCAGCAGCTTAGGGTCCGGGACAGGGGGCTTCCGCGAGCAGTACTTC,CASSLGSGTGGFREQYF
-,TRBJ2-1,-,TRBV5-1,TGCGCCAGCAGAACGGCCTACAATGAGCAGTTCTTC,CASRTAYNEQFF
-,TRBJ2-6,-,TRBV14,TGTGCTAGCAGCCAGACTCTCTCCGGGGCCAACGTCCTGACTTTC,CASSQTLSGANVLTF
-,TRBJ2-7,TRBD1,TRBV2,TGTGCCAGCAGTGAAGCGTCGACAGGGCTGGTAGGCGAGCAGTACTTC,CASSEASTGLVGEQYF
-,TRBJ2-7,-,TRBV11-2,TGTGCCAGCAGCTTAGCTCCCTCCTACGAGCAGTACTTC,CASSLAPSYEQYF
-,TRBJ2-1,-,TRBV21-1,TGTGCCAGCAGGCGTGACAGGGGCTACAATGAGCAGTTCTTC,CASRRDRGYNEQFF
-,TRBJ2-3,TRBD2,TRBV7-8,TGTGCCAGCAGCTTACACAGGCGGGGGGCAGATACGCAGTATTTT,CASSLHRRGADTQYF
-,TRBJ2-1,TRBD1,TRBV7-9,TGTGCCAGCGGGACCCCGGCCGGGACAGGGGCGTACAATGAGCAGTTCTTC,CASGTPAGTGAYNEQFF
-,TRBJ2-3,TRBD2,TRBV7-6,TGTGCCAGCAGCTCTACTAGCGGGACCACAGATACGCAGTATTTT,CASSSTSGTTDTQYF
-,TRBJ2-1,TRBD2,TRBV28,TGTGCCAGCAGTCCTAGCGGGAGGGGCTACAATGAGCAGTTCTTC,CASSPSGRGYNEQFF
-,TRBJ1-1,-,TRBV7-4,TGTGCCAGCAGCTTAGAGGGAGGGAACACTGAAGCTTTCTTT,CASSLEGGNTEAFF
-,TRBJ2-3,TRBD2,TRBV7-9,TGTGCCAGCAGCTCACAGAGCGGGAACCAAGACACAGATACGCAGTATTTT,CASSSQSGNQDTDTQYF
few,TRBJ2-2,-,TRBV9,TGTGCCAGCAGCGTAGTGTACAGACCCTCGGCCACCGGGGAGCTGTTTTTT,CASSVVYRPSATGELFF
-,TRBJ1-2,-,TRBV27,TGTGCCAGCAGTTCCACGGGGTCAAATGGCTACACCTTC,CASSSTGSNGYTF
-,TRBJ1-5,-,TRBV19,TGTGCCAGCCAGGACACATATAGCAATCAGCCCCAGCATTTT,CASQDTYSNQPQHF
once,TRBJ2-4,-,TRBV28,TGTGCCAGCAGTCGTTTGGGCGATCTAGCCAAAAACATTCAGTACTTC,CASSRLGDLAKNIQYF
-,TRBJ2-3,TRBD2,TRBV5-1,TGCGCCAGCAGCCAACTGGGCGGGGGGCCTAGCACAGATACGCAGTATTTT,CASSQLGGGPSTDTQYF
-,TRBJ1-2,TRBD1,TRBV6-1,TGTGCCAGCAGTGCCTCCCCTGGCGACAGGGGGATTCTTGGCTACACCTTC,CASSASPGDRGILGYTF
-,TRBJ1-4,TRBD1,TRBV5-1,TGCGCCAGCAGCCCCCTGACAGGGAGCGATGAAAAACTGTTTTTT,CASSPLTGSDEKLFF
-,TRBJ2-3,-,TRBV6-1,TGTGCCAGCAGTGAAGGCACAGGGTCCGATACGCAGTATTTT,CASSEGTGSDTQYF
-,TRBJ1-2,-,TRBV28,TGTGCCAGCAGTTTCTTAGTAGGGGCCTCTGGCTATGGCTACACCTTC,CASSFLVGASGYGYTF
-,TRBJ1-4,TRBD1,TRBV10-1,TGCGCCAGCAGTGAGGGGACAGACCTCACCCTCGATAGAGATAATGAAAAACTGTTTTTT,CASSEGTDLTLDRDNEKLFF
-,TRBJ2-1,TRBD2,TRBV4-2,TGTGCCAGCAGCCAAGATGGGACTAGCGGGAGAATGGATGAGCAGTTCTTC,CASSQDGTSGRMDEQFF
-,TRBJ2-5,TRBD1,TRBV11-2,TGTGCCAGCAGCGTACCGGGACAGACGTACTTC,CASSVPGQTYF
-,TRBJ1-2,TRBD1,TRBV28,TGTGCCAGCAGTTCACTATGGGTCGGGACAGGGGGTCGGACGAACTATGGCTACACCTTC,CASSSLWVGTGGRTNYGYTF
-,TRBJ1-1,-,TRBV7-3,TGTGCCAGCAGCTTAAAGGAGGGCCGGTGGGGGAACACTGAAGCTTTCTTT,CASSLKEGRWGNTEAFF
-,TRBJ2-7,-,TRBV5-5,TGTGCCAGCAGCTCCAGCGATTCCTACGAGCAGTACTTC,CASSSSDSYEQYF
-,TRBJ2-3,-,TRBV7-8,TGTGCCAGCAGCTTAGCGCCGGCAGATACGCAGTATTTT,CASSLAPADTQYF
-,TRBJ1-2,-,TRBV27,TGTGCCAGCGGAGGAGGGCTATATGACTATGGCTACACCTTC,CASGGGLYDYGYTF
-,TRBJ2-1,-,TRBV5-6,TGTGCCAGCAGCTACAGACAGGTTTACAATGAGCAGTTCTTC,CASSYRQVYNEQFF
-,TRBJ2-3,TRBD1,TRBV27,TGTGCCAGCAGTTCAGGGGGTAGAGATACGCAGTATTTT,CASSSGGRDTQYF
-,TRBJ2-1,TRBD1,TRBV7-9,TGTGCCAGCAGCTTAGACAGGGGCAATGAGCAGTTCTTC,CASSLDRGNEQFF
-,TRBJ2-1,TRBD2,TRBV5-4,TGTGCCAGCAGTGATCCCGGGACTAGCGGGACTGAGCAGTTCTTC,CASSDPGTSGTEQFF
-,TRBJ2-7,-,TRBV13,TGTGCCAGCAGCTTCGGGACTCGAGAGCAGTACTTC,CASSFGTREQYF
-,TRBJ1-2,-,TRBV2,TGTGCCAGCAGCTCAGATAAATATGGCTACACCTTC,CASSSDKYGYTF
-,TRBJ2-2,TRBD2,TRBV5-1,TGCGCCAGCAGCTTAAGCGGGGTAAACACCGGGGAGCTGTTTTTT,CASSLSGVNTGELFF
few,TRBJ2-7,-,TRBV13,TGTGCCAGCAGCTTTGCTGGGGACGGAGGGGACGAGCAGTACTTC,CASSFAGDGGDEQYF
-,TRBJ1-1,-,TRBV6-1,TGTGCCAGCAGTGCCCAGGTGGAGGGCACTGAAGCTTTCTTT,CASSAQVEGTEAFF
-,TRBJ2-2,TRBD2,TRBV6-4,TGTGCCAGCAGTGACTCGAGCGGGAGGGCCAACACCGGGGAGCTGTTTTTT,CASSDSSGRANTGELFF
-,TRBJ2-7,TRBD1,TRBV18,TGTGCCAGCTCACCCCCCTCGACAGGGGCTAACGAGCAGTACTTC,CASSPPSTGANEQYF
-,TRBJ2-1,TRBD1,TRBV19,TGTGCCAGTTGGGACAGGGTTAATGAGCAGTTCTTC,CASWDRVNEQFF
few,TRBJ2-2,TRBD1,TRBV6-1,TGTGCCAGCAGTGAAGAAAGCGGGACAGGGGGCAACACCGGGGAGCTGTTTTTT,CASSEESGTGGNTGELFF
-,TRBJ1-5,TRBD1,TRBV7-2,TGTGCCAGCAGCCAGGCAGGGGGGCTCGGTCGGCCCCAGCATTTT,CASSQAGGLGRPQHF
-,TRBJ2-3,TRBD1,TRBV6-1,TGTGCCAGCAGTGAAGCAAGGACAGGGGCAGATACGCAGTATTTT,CASSEARTGADTQYF
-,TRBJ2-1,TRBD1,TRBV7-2,TGTGCCAGCAGTCGCCGGGACAGCTCCTACAATGAGCAGTTCTTC,CASSRRDSSYNEQFF
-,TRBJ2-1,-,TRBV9,TGTGCCAGCAGCGTAGCTCCTACTAGCAGTACTAATGAGCAGTTCTTC,CASSVAPTSSTNEQFF